This TCR beta chain emerged from a study of cytomegalovirus exposure and HLA in healthy donors. Overall study context: The early release's HLA-typed donors yielded 65 million to 85 million unique TCRs. Findings and caveats of the study: Most TCR beta V segments were productive about 90% or about 30% of the time in an earlier analysis.

It was with 60 Vbeta and 13 Jbeta primers that the PCR ran. Profiled with immunoSEQ multiplex PCR; TCRdb holds only in-frame clones, not every one. The sample includes about 35,000 clones, 85% to 95% of them seen just once. A remark on this clone: Its antigen is not identified.

CDR1 and CDR2 (germline): MGHRA, YSYEKL. CDR3 length equals 14 residues. The junction had 3 bases not matched to a gene; V was cut back by 3 bases and J by 3 bases. The receptor comes from a woman aged 18 to 35 in good health and CMV-seronegative. The specimen sequenced was PBMCs. The rearrangement uses TRBV4-1 and TRBJ2-7; 9 nucleotides agree with TRBD1. The CDR3 spells CASSQGQGNYEQYF. CDR3 sequence (DNA): TGCGCCAGCAGCCAGGGACAGGGTAACTACGAGCAGTACTTC.